The 31 T cell receptor beta chains in this list originate from one sample, sequenced in a study of cytomegalovirus exposure and HLA in healthy donors. Generated by immunoSEQ multiplex PCR, the TCRdb table keeps only in-frame clones and is missing some. The sample lists a few hundred thousand clones, approximately 90% occurring once. Sequences were obtained from PBMCs. The origin of the receptors is a young woman in good health and CMV-seronegative.

This chain joins TRBV6-6 and TRBJ2-5; D unclear. Trimming stripped 7 bases from V and 5 bases from J, with 11 bases between. The CDR3 is made up of 12 amino acids. The germline V gene encodes CDR1 MNHNY and CDR2 SVGAGI (reference sequence). The CDR3 coding sequence is TGTGCCAGCATCGGAGTTGAGGAGACCCAGTACTTC. Encoded protein: CASIGVEETQYF.

V and J are TRBV4-2 and TRBJ2-2, with D tentatively TRBD2 (6 bases). The CDR3 loop spans 16 amino acids. The V gene lost 1 base and the J gene lost 2 bases, with 11 bases spanning the gap. CDR1 LGHNA and CDR2 YNFKEQ come from the germline V gene. Here the CDR3 reads CASSQARDSNTGELFF. The DNA of the CDR3 is TGTGCCAGCAGCCAAGCCAGGGACTCTAACACCGGGGAGCTGTTTTTT.

This clone came up a few times. V gene TRBV6-4 combines with J gene TRBJ2-5; 8 bases map to TRBD1. With V trimmed by 2 bases and J by 7 bases, 6 bases remained unmatched. The germline gives CDR1 MRHNA, CDR2 SNTAGT. The CDR3 spans 14 residues. In DNA, the CDR3 is TGTGCCAGCAGTGACGCAGGGGGCGCGGGGACCCAGTACTTC. It yields the protein CASSDAGGAGTQYF.

This chain joins TRBV4-3 and TRBJ2-1; the D gene is possibly TRBD2 (5 bases). The CDR3 is made up of 13 amino acids. From germline, CDR1 is LGHNA and CDR2 YSLEER. V lost 0 bases and J lost 9, with 9 bases in between. The CDR3 region is CASSQDGRSEQFF. The DNA for the CDR3 is TGCGCCAGCAGCCAAGATGGGAGAAGTGAGCAGTTCTTC.

The chain recombines TRBV28 with TRBJ2-1, with TRBD2 matching over 10 bases. CDR3 length: 16 residues. CDR1 is MDHEN, CDR2 SYDVKM, per germline. The V gene end was trimmed by 6 bases and the J gene end by 1 base; junction bases not matched to a gene: 6. The CDR3 loop is CASRKSGRGSYNEQFF. CDR3 nucleotides: TGTGCCAGCAGGAAGAGCGGGAGGGGGTCCTACAATGAGCAGTTCTTC.

V gene TRBV5-4 combines with J gene TRBJ2-4; TRBD1 matches at 7 bases. Germline values: CDR1 SGHNT, CDR2 YYREEE (reference sequence). Trimming cost V 0 bases and J 3 bases; bases outside gene matches: 9. CDR3 length: 17 amino acids. The CDR3: CASSLATRRDSKNIQYF. The CDR3 region has the DNA TGTGCCAGCAGCTTGGCTACCCGCCGGGACAGCAAAAACATTCAGTACTTC. The whole variable domain, remainder taken from reference TRBV5-4 and TRBJ2-4, is ETGVTQSPTHLIKTRGQQVTLRCSSQSGHNTVSWYQQALGQGPQFIFQYYREEENGRGNFPPRFSGLQFPNYSSELNVNALELDDSALYLCASSLATRRDSKNIQYFGAGTRLSVL.

This chain uses TRBV6-4 with TRBJ1-2, with D perhaps matching TRBD1 (5 bases). V was cut by 8 bases and J by 8 bases, with 24 bases left in between. CDR3 size: 15 residues. Germline-derived CDR1 and CDR2 are MRHNA and SNTAGT. CDR3 sequence reads: CASPLGQEKEGGYTF. The CDR3 region has the DNA TGTGCCAGCCCCTTGGGGCAGGAAAAGGAGGGCGGCTACACCTTC.

This chain connects TRBV5-4 to TRBJ2-3, with 8 bases aligning to TRBD2. Germline V gives CDR1 SGHNT, CDR2 YYREEE (reference sequence). The trim removed 4 bases at V and 2 bases at J, leaving 6 bases unmatched. The CDR3 extends over 15 amino acids. CDR3 nucleotides: TGTGCCAGCAGCGCCGGGGGGGGGACCACAGATACGCAGTATTTT. Residues: CASSAGGGTTDTQYF.

This chain links TRBV19 with TRBJ1-1; 9 nucleotides line up with TRBD1. The CDR3 totals 15 residues. Trimming took 8 bases from V and 0 from J; bases not matched to a gene: 7. The V gene's germline CDR1 is LNHDA and CDR2 SQIVND (reference sequence). CDR3 sequence: CASFRDRALNTEAFF. CDR3 bases: TGTGCCAGTTTCCGGGACAGGGCACTGAACACTGAAGCTTTCTTT.

This chain links TRBV18 with TRBJ1-4, with 9 bases identical to TRBD1. CDR3 size: 15 residues. Germline loops: CDR1 KGHSH, CDR2 LQKENI. V lost 3 bases to trimming and J lost 13 bases; unmatched junction nucleotides: 12. The CDR3 loop reads CASSPPGTGIVTLFF. The CDR3 region has the DNA TGTGCCAGCTCACCTCCCGGGACAGGGATTGTGACACTGTTTTTT.

The V and J genes are TRBV5-6 and TRBJ2-2, with TRBD1 matching over 9 bases. Germline V gene data show CDR1 as SGHDT and CDR2 as YYEEEE. The trim removed 4 bases at V and 0 bases at J, leaving 7 bases unmatched. The CDR3 length is 17 residues. The CDR3 here is CASSLAGTGTNTGELFF. The CDR3 region has the DNA TGTGCCAGCAGCCTGGCCGGGACAGGGACGAACACCGGGGAGCTGTTTTTT. Looking up the rest from reference TRBV5-6 and TRBJ2-2 gives the full variable domain: DAGVTQSPTHLIKTRGQQVTLRCSPKSGHDTVSWYQQALGQGPQFIFQYYEEEERQRGNFPDRFSGHQFPNYSSELNVNALLLGDSALYLCASSLAGTGTNTGELFFGEGSRLTVL.

This clone has a handful of counts. The chain employs TRBV18 and TRBJ1-2, with 8 bases aligning to TRBD1. There are 14 residues in the CDR3. With 3 bases clipped from V and 4 bases from J, the junction kept 4 bases outside the gene matches. From germline, CDR1 is KGHSH and CDR2 LQKENI. CDR3 sequence reads: CASSPTGEGYGYTF. CDR3 nucleotide sequence: TGTGCCAGCTCACCGACAGGGGAGGGCTATGGCTACACCTTC.

As to this clone: Within the sample, other DNA sequences also encode this same CDR3. The chain links TRBV7-9 to TRBJ1-2; D is unclear. This CDR3 contains 13 residues. Germline V lookup: CDR1 SEHNR, CDR2 FQNEAQ (reference sequence). V was cut by 3 bases and J by 3 bases, with 8 bases left in between. DNA for the CDR3: TGTGCCAGCAGCTTGGCAGAAGACTATGGCTACACCTTC. Residues: CASSLAEDYGYTF. Full variable domain (remainder filled in from reference TRBV7-9 and TRBJ1-2): DTGVSQNPRHKITKRGQNVTFRCDPISEHNRLYWYRQTLGQGPEFLTYFQNEAQLEKSRLLSDRFSAERPKGSFSTLEIQRTEQGDSAMYLCASSLAEDYGYTFGSGTRLTVV.

This clone was seen only a few times. The gene calls are TRBV7-9 and TRBJ2-2; possible D gene TRBD2, 6 bases. This CDR3 has 15 amino acids. CDR1 is SEHNR, CDR2 FQNEAQ, per germline (reference sequence). V dropped 2 bases and J dropped 8 bases, with 15 bases sitting between them. The CDR3 nucleotides read TGTGCCAGCAGCTTATCCGGGGGTAAACGAGGGGAGCTGTTTTTT. Protein product: CASSLSGGKRGELFF.

J is TRBJ2-1 and V is TRBV9, with unresolved D. The ends were cut back, 3 bases at V and 0 bases at J, with 13 bases in the middle. Germline V gene sequence: CDR1 SGDLS, CDR2 YYNGEE. The CDR3 consists of 16 residues. CDR3 region: CASSANPPSSYNEQFF. CDR3 bases: TGTGCCAGCAGCGCCAACCCCCCCAGCTCCTACAATGAGCAGTTCTTC. The entire variable domain, with the rest obtained from reference TRBV9 and TRBJ2-1, is as follows: DSGVTQTPKHLITATGQRVTLRCSPRSGDLSVYWYQQSLDQGLQFLIQYYNGEERAKGNILERFSAQQFPDLHSELNLSSLELGDSALYFCASSANPPSSYNEQFFGPGTRLTVL.

The J gene is TRBJ2-7, the V gene TRBV2, with 9 nucleotides matching TRBD2. Trimming cost V 4 bases and J 3 bases; bases outside gene matches: 4. The CDR3 runs to 14 residues. Per the germline V gene, CDR1 is SNHLY and CDR2 is FYNNEI. The CDR3 sequence is CASSGSGRGYEQYF. CDR3 nucleotide sequence: TGTGCCAGCAGTGGTAGCGGGAGAGGCTACGAGCAGTACTTC.

This chain links TRBV2 with TRBJ2-1; 12 bases match TRBD2. The CDR3 consists of 15 residues. In germline, CDR1 is SNHLY, CDR2 FYNNEI. V dropped 5 bases and J dropped 5; count of bases not matched to a gene: 4. CDR3: CASSPTSGGNNEQFF. The CDR3 DNA sequence: TGTGCCAGCAGTCCGACTAGCGGGGGAAACAATGAGCAGTTCTTC.

The chain employs TRBV11-2 and TRBJ2-1; 12 bases are shared with TRBD1. Losses at the gene ends were 4 bases for V and 14 bases for J; bases not matched to a gene: 15. The CDR3 consists of 16 residues. Germline V lookup: CDR1 SGHAT, CDR2 FQNNGV. CDR3 DNA: TGTGCCAGCAGCTCTATTCCGGGACAGGGGGCTTTAGAGGAGTTCTTC. Its translation: CASSSIPGQGALEEFF. The full variable domain, its missing parts supplied by reference TRBV11-2 and TRBJ2-1, is EAGVAQSPRYKIIEKRQSVAFWCNPISGHATLYWYQQILGQGPKLLIQFQNNGVVDDSQLPKDRFSAERLKGVDSTLKIQPAKLEDSAVYLCASSSIPGQGALEEFFGPGTRLTVL.

The rearrangement uses TRBV27 and TRBJ2-7; 7 bases align to TRBD2. The CDR3 spans 14 residues. In germline, CDR1 is MNHEY, CDR2 SMNVEV (reference sequence). V was clipped by 5 bases and J by 7 bases; unmatched bases: 11. The CDR3 reads CASSISGTMGEQYF. The CDR3 nucleotides read TGTGCCAGCAGTATCTCCGGGACTATGGGAGAGCAGTACTTC.

The chain combines TRBV27 with TRBJ1-1, with D uncertain. V lost 0 bases to trimming and J lost 0 bases, with 8 bases between them. The CDR3 has 15 residues. Per the germline V gene, CDR1 is MNHEY and CDR2 is SMNVEV (reference sequence). The CDR3 sequence: CASSLSRNMNTEAFF. CDR3 nucleotide sequence: TGTGCCAGCAGTTTATCGAGGAACATGAACACTGAAGCTTTCTTT.

This clone was seen a few times. The rearrangement links TRBV7-9 to TRBJ1-2; 7 bases match TRBD1. V was pared by 1 base and J by 2 bases, with 4 bases of the junction left unmatched. This CDR3 region has 15 residues. Germline V lookup: CDR1 SEHNR, CDR2 FQNEAQ (reference sequence). This CDR3 is CASSLVGQANYGYTF. The CDR3 DNA reads TGTGCCAGCAGCTTAGTTGGACAGGCAAACTATGGCTACACCTTC. The full variable domain, in which reference TRBV7-9 and TRBJ1-2 provide the parts outside the CDR3, is DTGVSQNPRHKITKRGQNVTFRCDPISEHNRLYWYRQTLGQGPEFLTYFQNEAQLEKSRLLSDRFSAERPKGSFSTLEIQRTEQGDSAMYLCASSLVGQANYGYTFGSGTRLTVV.

This sequence joins TRBV19 and TRBJ2-7; 11 bases align to TRBD1. After removal of 4 bases from V and 3 bases from J, the junction contained 5 bases not matched to a gene. The CDR3 has 15 residues. Germline CDR1 is LNHDA and CDR2 is SQIVND (reference sequence). CDR3 amino acids: CASSRGQGGVYEQYF. The CDR3 DNA reads TGTGCCAGTAGTAGGGGACAGGGGGGAGTCTACGAGCAGTACTTC.

CDR3 sequence: CASSAGLASGELFF. For the CDR3, the DNA is TGTGCCAGCAGCGCGGGACTAGCGAGCGGGGAGCTGTTTTTT. V usage is TRBV11-2 and J usage is TRBJ2-2, with TRBD2 identical over 10 bases. This CDR3 is built from 14 residues. In germline, CDR1 is SGHAT, CDR2 FQNNGV. The V gene end was trimmed by 5 bases and the J gene end by 7 bases; junction bases not matched to a gene: 4.

The rearrangement joins TRBV27 to TRBJ2-7; TRBD1 matches at 7 bases. This CDR3 has 12 amino acids. After removal of 6 bases from V and 2 bases from J, the junction contained 1 base not matched to a gene. Germline V gene data show CDR1 as MNHEY and CDR2 as SMNVEV (reference sequence). CDR3 sequence reads: CASRTGAYEQYF. The CDR3 DNA sequence: TGTGCCAGCAGAACAGGGGCCTACGAGCAGTACTTC.

The chain recombines TRBV2 with TRBJ1-1, with D hard to call. There are 12 residues in the CDR3. V gave up 8 bases and J gave up 0 bases, with 7 bases separating them. CDR1 is SNHLY, CDR2 FYNNEI, per germline. The CDR3 DNA follows: TGTGCCAGCTCGCTAATGAACACTGAAGCTTTCTTT. Translation gives CASSLMNTEAFF.

This chain connects TRBV7-8 to TRBJ1-4, with D possibly matching TRBD1 (5 bases). The CDR3 runs to 15 residues. The germline V and J ends were trimmed by 4 bases and 6 bases, with 15 bases remaining between them. Germline-derived CDR1 and CDR2 are SGHVS and FQNEAQ. The CDR3: CASSSRTTLDEKLFF. The CDR3 DNA sequence: TGTGCCAGCAGCTCGCGGACAACGCTGGATGAAAAACTGTTTTTT.

J is TRBJ2-3 and V is TRBV5-6; no clear D. CDR1 and CDR2 (germline): SGHDT, YYEEEE. Between the trimmed V and J ends, which lost 4 bases and 2 bases, there was a span of 8 bases. This CDR3 comprises 13 residues. CDR3 sequence: CASSPVDTDTQYF. CDR3 nucleotide sequence: TGTGCCAGCAGCCCGGTAGACACAGATACGCAGTATTTT.

This chain links TRBV27 with TRBJ2-7, with a weak D call TRBD2 (7 bases). Germline V gene lookup returns CDR1 MNHEY and CDR2 SMNVEV (reference sequence). CDR3 length equals 15 residues. V dropped 3 bases and J dropped 6 bases, with 18 bases sitting between them. The CDR3 DNA reads TGTGCCAGCAGTTTGGTGTCGGGGGGCGGGGCCGAGCAGTACTTC. It codes for CASSLVSGGGAEQYF.

A word on this clone: The sample has other DNA sequences that encode this CDR3 too. In DNA form, the CDR3 reads TGTGCCAGCAGTTGGGGGACGGGGGGGACTGAAGCTTTCTTT. Translated, it gives CASSWGTGGTEAFF. The V and J genes are TRBV27 and TRBJ1-1; D is perhaps TRBD1 (5 bases). CDR1 MNHEY and CDR2 SMNVEV come from the germline V gene (reference sequence). This CDR3 contains 14 residues. V gave up 4 bases and J gave up 5 bases, with 14 bases separating them.

V and J are TRBV2 and TRBJ2-2, with a possible D match to TRBD2 (6 bases). Between the trimmed V and J ends, which lost 4 bases and 2 bases, there was a span of 11 bases. Germline CDR1 is SNHLY and CDR2 is FYNNEI. The CDR3 is 15 amino acids. In nucleotides, the CDR3 is TGTGCCAGCAGTGCGGGACTTGGTAACACCGGGGAGCTGTTTTTT. This gives the protein CASSAGLGNTGELFF.

The chain has TRBV6-4 and TRBJ2-1; 10 bases fit TRBD2. The CDR3 sequence is 18 residues long. In germline, CDR1 is MRHNA, CDR2 SNTAGT. The trim removed 7 bases at V and 5 bases at J, leaving 17 bases unmatched. CDR3 amino acids: CASKGGLAYFREDNEQFF. The CDR3 coding sequence is TGTGCCAGCAAGGGGGGACTAGCGTATTTCAGGGAGGACAATGAGCAGTTCTTC.